The T cell receptor (beta chain) described here comes from a study of Ad26.COV2.S vaccination and SARS-CoV-2 variants. For the study at large: Trial arm assignment for the donor was COV1001 Ad26.COV2.S.

Described treatment: roughly 19 received Ad26.COV2.S at low or high dose, single or two shots; several received placebo; per-sample allocation not given. On day 63 after the first injection, vaccine and placebo recipients gave samples. Germline loops: CDR1 LNHDA, CDR2 SQIVND (reference sequence). Trimming removed 0 bases from V and 5 bases from J, with 11 bases in between. The CDR3 loop spans 15 amino acids. General observations from the study: Possibly, TCR breadth and depth analyses underestimated total T cell responses. Spike-specific TCR breadth ran higher among vaccine recipients than placebo recipients.

A few counts support this clone. What it recognizes is unknown. Clones were sequenced by immunoSEQ multiplex PCR, and TCRdb holds only the in-frame ones, with some missing. Of roughly 510,000 clones in the sample, roughly nine tenths were seen once. The chain joins TRBV19 to TRBJ1-5; D ambiguous. This specimen consisted of peripheral blood, obtained in a trial of Ad26.COV2.S vaccine versus placebo. This receptor was taken from a person aged 18-65 years who received the Ad26.COV2.S COVID-19 vaccine or a placebo. CDR3 sequence: CASSIDPTAYQPQHF. In DNA form, the CDR3 reads TGTGCCAGTAGTATAGATCCGACGGCATATCAGCCCCAGCATTTT.